One and the same sample provided the 24 T cell receptor beta chains below, sequenced in a study of response to subunit inactivated influenza vaccine. TCRdb reprocessed the RT-PCR reads via MiXCR and lists one record per CDR3 protein. The sample records around 580,000 distinct CDR3 sequences, 12% being singletons. This specimen consisted of PBMCs from blood, obtained on the day of vaccination. These receptors came from a middle-aged man who received an inactivated influenza vaccine.

Only a few counts were recorded for this clonotype. The rearrangement joins TRBV4-1 to TRBJ2-2, with D perhaps matching TRBD2 (5 bases). Germline lookup yields CDR1 MGHRA and CDR2 YSYEKL. V was trimmed by 2 bases and J by 3 bases, leaving 13 bases between them. The CDR3 is 16 residues long. CDR3 region: CASSQPSGRDTGELFF. As DNA, the CDR3 is TGCGCCAGCAGCCAACCCAGCGGTAGGGACACCGGGGAGCTGTTTTTT.

This rearrangement joins TRBV7-2 to TRBJ2-5; TRBD2 is a possible D gene (5 bases). In germline, CDR1 is SGHTA, CDR2 FQGNSA. Trimming shortened V by 2 bases and J by 2 bases, and 12 bases separated the two germline ends. The CDR3 length is 15 residues. Written as DNA, the CDR3 is TGTGCCAGCAGCTTAATGTCAGGAGGACAAGAGACCCAGTACTTC. Translated: CASSLMSGGQETQYF.

The chain recombines TRBV5-1 with TRBJ2-2, with D possibly being TRBD1 (6 bases). This CDR3 spans 16 amino acids. Germline V lookup: CDR1 SGHRS, CDR2 YFSETQ. V was cut by 0 bases and J by 5 bases, with 14 bases left in between. The CDR3 sequence is CASSLEGQTGTGELFF. CDR3 sequence (DNA): TGCGCCAGCAGCTTGGAGGGTCAAACAGGGACCGGGGAGCTGTTTTTT.

The chain joins TRBV29-1 to TRBJ2-2; 8 nucleotides match TRBD1. Trimming took 6 bases from V and 8 from J; bases not matched to a gene: 14. This CDR3 has 15 amino acids. CDR1 is SQVTM and CDR2 is ANQGSEA in the germline V gene. The chain's CDR3 is CSVPNRDRLTGELFF. The CDR3 region has the DNA TGCAGCGTCCCCAACCGGGACAGGCTGACGGGGGAGCTGTTTTTT.

This chain connects TRBV4-2 to TRBJ2-2; the D is unclear. The V gene's germline CDR1 is LGHNA and CDR2 YNFKEQ. V lost 4 bases to trimming and J lost 6 bases, with 18 bases between them. This CDR3 comprises 16 residues. The CDR3 reads CASSPDLSRFSGELFF. In DNA form, the CDR3 reads TGTGCCAGCAGCCCCGATCTCAGTCGATTCTCCGGGGAGCTGTTTTTT.

The table lists this clonotype with a few counts. The gene calls are TRBV28 and TRBJ2-1; a possible D gene is TRBD2 (8 bases). There are 18 residues in the CDR3. From germline, CDR1 is MDHEN and CDR2 SYDVKM. V was shortened by 2 bases and J by 8 bases, with 25 bases between the two germline ends. CDR3 coding DNA: TGTGCCAGCAGTTTAGAAACCCGACTAGCGAAGACAGGGTATGAGCAGTTCTTC. Translation: CASSLETRLAKTGYEQFF.

This clonotype was observed a few times. V gene TRBV9 combines with J gene TRBJ2-1; 11 positions match TRBD2. Germline V lookup: CDR1 SGDLS, CDR2 YYNGEE. The V segment lost 4 bases and the J segment 1 base; nucleotides outside the gene matches: 7. The CDR3 covers 17 residues. CDR3 loop: CASSLSGLAVSYNEQFF. The CDR3 coding sequence is TGTGCCAGCAGCCTCTCGGGACTAGCGGTTTCCTACAATGAGCAGTTCTTC.

This clonotype showed up just a few times. The chain combines TRBV5-1 with TRBJ2-1; D is unresolved. Germline V gene lookup returns CDR1 SGHRS and CDR2 YFSETQ. The length of the CDR3 is 12 residues. V dropped 0 bases and J dropped 8 bases, with 6 bases sitting between them. The CDR3 reads CASSLDPHEQFF. DNA for the CDR3: TGCGCCAGCAGCTTGGACCCCCATGAGCAGTTCTTC.

The V gene is TRBV29-1, the J gene TRBJ1-2, with D tentatively TRBD1 (5 bases). Germline V gene lookup returns CDR1 SQVTM and CDR2 ANQGSEA. The CDR3 runs 12 residues. Between the trimmed V and J ends, which lost 1 base and 12 bases, there was a span of 15 bases. CDR3 loop: CSVEGSGAPHTF. In DNA, the CDR3 is TGCAGCGTTGAAGGGTCCGGGGCGCCGCACACCTTC.

The chain has TRBV4-3 and TRBJ2-1, with 9 bases lining up with TRBD2. CDR3 size: 15 residues. V gave up 4 bases and J gave up 5 bases; unmatched junction bases: 6. Germline values: CDR1 LGHNA, CDR2 YSLEER. The CDR3, as DNA: TGCGCCAGCAGCCGCCGCGGGAGGGCCGACAATGAGCAGTTCTTC. Protein product: CASSRRGRADNEQFF.

There are a few counts of this clonotype. This rearrangement joins TRBV7-2 to TRBJ2-1; tentatively, D is TRBD1 (6 bases). The V gene lost 8 bases and the J gene lost 7 bases, with 18 bases spanning the gap. Germline CDR1 reads SGHTA; CDR2 reads FQGNSA. CDR3 length equals 14 residues. In DNA form, the CDR3 reads TGTGCCAGCCGGAAACAGGGAAGTTTAAATGAGCAGTTCTTC. It is translated as CASRKQGSLNEQFF.

The genes are TRBV5-1 and TRBJ2-5; tentative D call: TRBD1 (6 bases). Germline V lookup: CDR1 SGHRS, CDR2 YFSETQ. The CDR3 is made up of 16 amino acids. Deletions cut 0 bases from V and 1 base from J, with 13 bases between. CDR3 sequence (DNA): TGCGCCAGCAGCTTGGGCCAACTGACAGGCCAAGAGACCCAGTACTTC. Protein: CASSLGQLTGQETQYF. Drawing the rest from reference TRBV5-1 and TRBJ2-5, the complete variable domain is KAGVTQTPRYLIKTRGQQVTLSCSPISGHRSVSWYQQTPGQGLQFLFEYFSETQRNKGNFPGRFSGRQFSNSRSEMNVSTLELGDSALYLCASSLGQLTGQETQYFGPGTRLLVL.

This clonotype was counted only a few times. The chain joins TRBV6-1 to TRBJ2-7, with TRBD2 identical over 9 bases. There are 15 residues in the CDR3. The V and J ends lost 0 bases and 2 bases, in that order; junction bases with no gene match: 2. From germline, CDR1 is MNHNS and CDR2 SASEGT. CDR3 sequence: CASSEATSGPYEQYF. As DNA, the CDR3 is TGTGCCAGCAGTGAAGCGACTAGCGGTCCCTACGAGCAGTACTTC.

This sequence joins TRBV4-1 and TRBJ2-7; D call uncertain. The CDR3 has 13 amino acids. V gave up 1 base and J gave up 4 bases, with 8 bases separating them. The germline V gene encodes CDR1 MGHRA and CDR2 YSYEKL. The DNA for the CDR3 is TGCGCCAGCAGCCAAGGAGACCTTTACGAGCAGTACTTC. Its protein is CASSQGDLYEQYF.

This clonotype turned up a few times. The rearrangement links TRBV7-8 to TRBJ1-2; D unresolved. CDR1 SGHVS and CDR2 FQNEAQ come from the germline V gene. V was shortened by 1 base and J by 6 bases, with 9 bases between the two germline ends. This CDR3 contains 13 residues. CDR3 residues: CASSLVFGDGYTF. In DNA form, the CDR3 reads TGTGCCAGCAGCTTAGTCTTTGGGGATGGCTACACCTTC.

In its sample, this clonotype was seen a few times. The chain recombines TRBV20-1 with TRBJ2-3; 10 positions agree with TRBD2. After removal of 1 base from V and 1 base from J, the junction contained 2 bases not matched to a gene. Germline loops: CDR1 DFQATT, CDR2 SNEGSKA (reference sequence). This CDR3 has 15 residues. The CDR3 nucleotides are TGCAGTGCTAGAGTCCTAGCGGGAGGCACAGATACGCAGTATTTT. It encodes CSARVLAGGTDTQYF.

CDR3 sequence (DNA): TGTGCCAGCAGTCGAAACATGCGGAACATTCAGTACTTC. It codes for CASSRNMRNIQYF. J is TRBJ2-4 and V is TRBV6-1, with D unclear. The CDR3 totals 13 residues. In germline, CDR1 is MNHNS, CDR2 SASEGT. The germline V and J ends were trimmed by 5 bases and 7 bases, with 12 bases remaining between them.

The sample holds a few counts of this clonotype. The V gene is TRBV7-2, the J gene TRBJ2-7; TRBD2 agrees at 8 bases. Germline CDR1 SGHTA, CDR2 FQGNSA. This CDR3 contains 16 residues. Losses at the gene ends were 1 base for V and 5 bases for J; bases not matched to a gene: 10. DNA of the CDR3: TGTGCCAGCAGCTTAGTTGGGCTAGCGGGTGGCAACGAGCAGTACTTC. Translated: CASSLVGLAGGNEQYF.

The chain recombines TRBV28 with TRBJ2-1, with a tentative D call TRBD1 (5 bases). Germline V gene sequence: CDR1 MDHEN, CDR2 SYDVKM. This CDR3 is built from 15 residues. The V end lost 0 bases, the J end lost 10 bases, and 16 bases lay between the germline ends. The DNA for the CDR3 is TGTGCCAGCAGTTTATGGGGGCAGGATGTAAGGGAGCAGTTCTTC. The encoded protein is CASSLWGQDVREQFF.

The chain links TRBV7-6 to TRBJ2-5; 8 bases fit TRBD1. This CDR3 is 17 amino acids long. With 5 bases clipped from V and 4 bases from J, the junction kept 15 bases outside the gene matches. The germline V gene has CDR1 SGHVS and CDR2 FNYEAQ. The chain's CDR3 is CASSGRPGGMRGETQYF. The CDR3 nucleotides are TGTGCCAGCAGCGGCAGACCAGGGGGCATGAGAGGAGAGACCCAGTACTTC.

This sequence joins TRBV6-6 and TRBJ2-1, with 7 bases that match TRBD2. Trimming took 8 bases from V and 9 from J; bases not matched to a gene: 10. The germline V gene has CDR1 MNHNY and CDR2 SVGAGI (reference sequence). The CDR3 contains 13 residues. The CDR3 DNA sequence: TGTGCCAGCGCTATCGGGCTAGCGGTTGAGCAGTTCTTC. It encodes CASAIGLAVEQFF.

The rearrangement links TRBV10-3 to TRBJ2-3; no firm D call. With 6 bases removed from V and 6 bases from J, the gap between germline ends came to 10 bases. Germline lookup yields CDR1 ENHRY and CDR2 SYGVKD. This CDR3 is built from 12 residues. CDR3 residues: CAISYGSDTQYF. Written as DNA, the CDR3 is TGTGCCATCAGCTACGGGTCGGATACGCAGTATTTT.

On this clonotype itself: Sequence at one end of the junction differs from germline and may be a read error. The CDR3 region is CASSLATSGSIDTQYF. The CDR3 DNA reads as TGCGCCAGCAGCTTGGCTACTAGCGGGAGCATAGATACGCAGTATTTT. The chain couples TRBV5-1 to TRBJ2-3; 11 positions agree with TRBD2. The germline CDR1 and CDR2 sequences are SGHRS and YFSETQ. This CDR3 has 16 amino acids.

This clonotype showed up many times. This chain uses TRBV7-9 with TRBJ1-1, with no clear D. The CDR3 covers 12 residues. Germline CDR1 is SEHNR and CDR2 is FQNEAQ (reference sequence). V was trimmed by 2 bases and J by 6 bases, leaving 7 bases between them. The CDR3 DNA reads TGTGCCAGCAGCTTATTGGGGTCTGAAGCTTTCTTT. Protein sequence: CASSLLGSEAFF.